This T cell receptor (beta chain) was captured by sequencing in a study of blood T cell repertoires in COVID-19. The wider study: Samples representing acute and convalescent COVID-19 were sourced from the United States, Italy and Spain. PBMCs, B-cell-depleted T cells, or T cells were the source of the cDNA or gDNA that made up the material.

Produced via immunoSEQ multiplex PCR; TCRdb's table is partial and in-frame only. Found here are approximately 330,000 clones, 70% to 90% of them singletons; the top ten hold roughly 4%. This CDR3 has 16 residues. Germline-derived CDR1 and CDR2 are SGHKS and YYEKEE (reference sequence). V shed 4 bases, J shed 6 bases, and the junction held 12 bases outside the gene matches. The V and J genes are TRBV5-5 and TRBJ1-1; 10 bases match TRBD1. Sequenced: peripheral blood. The sequence derives from a woman between 45 and 60 years old with active or convalescent COVID-19. CDR3 amino acids: CASSPIPGQGSAEAFF. CDR3 DNA sequence: TGTGCCAGCAGCCCGATACCGGGACAGGGGAGCGCTGAAGCTTTCTTT.